This TCR beta chain was retrieved from a study of blood T cell repertoires in COVID-19. Produced via immunoSEQ multiplex PCR; TCRdb's table is partial and in-frame only. The sample records 400,000 to 550,000 clones, roughly nine tenths being singletons. The junction had 4 bases not matched to a gene; V was cut back by 7 bases and J by 1 base. The germline gives CDR1 LNHDA, CDR2 SQIVND (reference sequence). The CDR3 contains 14 residues. The sequenced sample consisted of PBMCs or T cells enriched from blood (not recorded which). The chain uses TRBV19 and TRBJ2-3, with 8 bases that match TRBD1. This clonotype was sampled from a woman aged 18-29 years with acute COVID-19. CDR3 bases: TGTGCCAGTAATGACAGGGGAGGCACAGATACGCAGTATTTT. The encoded protein is CASNDRGGTDTQYF. The whole variable domain, filled in from reference TRBV19 and TRBJ2-3, reads DGGITQSPKYLFRKEGQNVTLSCEQNLNHDAMYWYRQDPGQGLRLIYYSQIVNDFQKGDIAEGYSVSREKKESFPLTVTSAQKNPTAFYLCASNDRGGTDTQYFGPGTRLTVL.